Following are 9 T cell receptor beta chains from one sample sequenced in a study of identical twins. TCRdb redid the calling of the 5' RACE reads with MiXCR, one entry per CDR3 protein. Of hundreds of thousands of distinct CDR3 sequences in the sample, 15% to 20% were seen once. This sample was shared with a second study, whose subject was T cells expressing NK-cell markers.

Sequencing was done on a sample of PBMCs. The receptors here all came from a woman in her late teens or twenties in good health.

The DNA of the CDR3 is TGTGCCAGCAGCGGGCGGGGGGACCAGTTCTTC. The encoded protein is CASSGRGDQFF. The chain carries TRBV13 and TRBJ2-1; TRBD2 matches at 8 bases. The V gene's germline CDR1 is PRHDT and CDR2 FYEKMQ (reference sequence). This CDR3 has 11 amino acids. V lost 5 bases and J lost 13; bases outside the gene matches: 4. The entire variable domain, with the rest obtained from reference TRBV13 and TRBJ2-1, is as follows: AAGVIQSPRHLIKEKRETATLKCYPIPRHDTVYWYQQGPGQDPQFLISFYEKMQSDKGSIPDRFSAQQFSDYHSELNMSSLELGDSALYFCASSGRGDQFFGPGTRLTVL.

The chain joins TRBV20-1 to TRBJ2-1; 10 bases agree with TRBD2. The CDR3 is made up of 15 amino acids. Germline trimming cut 5 bases from V and 7 bases from J; bases unmatched to any gene: 11. In germline, CDR1 is DFQATT, CDR2 SNEGSKA (reference sequence). The CDR3 is CSARPGLARWNEQFF. The CDR3, as DNA: TGCAGTGCTCGACCGGGACTAGCGAGATGGAATGAGCAGTTCTTC.

This clonotype was detected a few times. The rearrangement uses TRBV4-3 and TRBJ2-7, with 10 nucleotides matching TRBD1. V shed 3 bases, J shed 2 bases, and the junction held 4 bases outside the gene matches. The CDR3 spans 15 residues. Germline values: CDR1 LGHNA, CDR2 YSLEER. DNA of the CDR3: TGCGCCAGCAGCCAGCCCGGGACAGGGGCCTACGAGCAGTACTTC. The encoded protein is CASSQPGTGAYEQYF.

This clonotype has a handful of counts. The chain couples TRBV25-1 to TRBJ2-2, with D possibly matching TRBD2 (5 bases). Trimming pared 6 bases from V and 0 bases from J, leaving 11 bases between. Germline CDR1 MGHDK, CDR2 SYGVNS. The CDR3 runs to 15 residues. The CDR3 spells CASSATIANTGELFF. Written as DNA, the CDR3 is TGTGCCAGCAGCGCGACTATCGCGAACACCGGGGAGCTGTTTTTT. The full variable domain, completed using reference TRBV25-1 and TRBJ2-2, is EADIYQTPRYLVIGTGKKITLECSQTMGHDKMYWYQQDPGMELHLIHYSYGVNSTEKGDLSSESTVSRIRTEHFPLTLESARPSHTSQYLCASSATIANTGELFFGEGSRLTVL.

The chain combines TRBV20-1 with TRBJ2-7, with TRBD1 identical over 9 bases. This CDR3 contains 15 residues. Trimming took 2 bases from V and 2 from J; bases not matched to a gene: 7. Germline V gene lookup returns CDR1 DFQATT and CDR2 SNEGSKA (reference sequence). The CDR3 DNA sequence: TGCAGTGCTAGACGCCGGGACAGGGTAGCCTACGAGCAGTACTTC. Protein sequence: CSARRRDRVAYEQYF.

This clonotype was observed at least ten times. The V and J genes are TRBV6-6 and TRBJ2-1; maybe TRBD1 (5 bases). The CDR3 sequence is 13 residues long. Trimming pared 5 bases from V and 3 bases from J, leaving 8 bases between. Per germline, CDR1 MNHNY and CDR2 SVGAGI (reference sequence). The CDR3 spells CASSPTDYNEQFF. CDR3 coding DNA: TGTGCCAGCAGTCCGACAGACTACAATGAGCAGTTCTTC.

Comments on this clonotype: One end of the junction is discordant with germline, which a read error may explain. The chain carries TRBV7-9 and TRBJ2-3; 10 bases match TRBD2. This CDR3 spans 11 amino acids. The germline V gene has CDR1 SEHNR and CDR2 FQNEAQ (reference sequence). This CDR3 is CASNLAGGSYF. CDR3 bases: TGTGCCAGCAACTTAGCGGGAGGCAGCTATTTT. Combining the CDR3 with reference TRBV7-9 and TRBJ2-3 gives the whole variable domain DTGVSQNPRHKITKRGQNVTFRCDPISEHNRLYWYRQTLGQGPEFLTYFQNEAQLEKSRLLSDRFSAERPKGSFSTLEIQRTEQGDSAMYLCASNLAGGSYFGPGTRLTVL.

This clonotype was recorded a few times. V is TRBV20-1 and J is TRBJ2-7, with D possibly TRBD2 on 6 matching bases. Trimming stripped 5 bases from V and 4 bases from J, with 9 bases between. Per the germline V gene, CDR1 is DFQATT and CDR2 is SNEGSKA (reference sequence). CDR3 length: 11 amino acids. In DNA, the CDR3 is TGCAGTGCTCCGGGGGTTTACGAGCAGTACTTC. It is translated as CSAPGVYEQYF.

This clonotype was seen more than once but under ten times. The chain combines TRBV11-3 with TRBJ2-1, with D unclear. CDR1 and CDR2 (germline): SGHNT, YENEEA. CDR3 length equals 15 residues. The V end was cut by 0 bases, the J end by 4 bases, with 10 bases between. The CDR3 spells CASSLDGQQYNEQFF. The CDR3 bases are TGTGCCAGCAGCTTAGATGGGCAGCAGTACAATGAGCAGTTCTTC. Together with reference TRBV11-3 and TRBJ2-1, the CDR3 gives the full variable domain: EAGVVQSPRYKIIEKKQPVAFWCNPISGHNTLYWYLQNLGQGPELLIRYENEEAVDDSQLPKDRFSAERLKGVDSTLKIQPAELGDSAVYLCASSLDGQQYNEQFFGPGTRLTVL.